This passage covers 15 T cell receptor beta chains from one sample sequenced in a study of blood T cell repertoires in COVID-19. Generated by immunoSEQ multiplex PCR, the TCRdb table keeps only in-frame clones and is missing some. The profile shows about 120,000 clones, about 89% of them singletons. The sequencing sample was made of peripheral blood. These TCRs come from a man in his forties with acute or convalescent COVID-19.

The V gene is TRBV6-6, the J gene TRBJ2-2; 10 bases match TRBD2. Germline trimming cut 5 bases from V and 5 bases from J; bases unmatched to any gene: 8. CDR1 and CDR2 from the germline V gene are MNHNY and SVGAGI (reference sequence). The CDR3 runs 16 residues. CDR3 in amino acids: CASSTGTSASTGELFF. CDR3 coding DNA: TGTGCCAGCAGTACGGGGACTAGCGCAAGTACCGGGGAGCTGTTTTTT.

The chain couples TRBV6-6 to TRBJ1-3; D not certain. This CDR3 spans 14 amino acids. Germline CDR1 reads MNHNY; CDR2 reads SVGAGI (reference sequence). The V and J ends lost 0 bases and 0 bases respectively, with 3 bases between them. The chain's CDR3 is CASSYSVSGNTIYF. The CDR3, as DNA: TGTGCCAGCAGTTACTCCGTCTCTGGAAACACCATATATTTT.

In this sample, this clone turned up once. The chain is built from TRBV3-1 (or the pseudogene TRBV3-2) and TRBJ1-1, with D perhaps matching TRBD1 (6 bases). The length of the CDR3 is 14 residues. CDR1 and CDR2 (germline): LGHDT, YNNKEL (reference sequence). V was trimmed by 2 bases and J by 4 bases, leaving 11 bases between them. The CDR3 DNA reads TGTGCCAGCAGCCAAAAACAGGGTAGCACTGAAGCTTTCTTT. It is translated as CASSQKQGSTEAFF.

This clone appeared a few times. V is TRBV6-1 and J is TRBJ2-1; the match to TRBD2 covers 9 bases. Trimming took 2 bases from V and 4 from J; bases not matched to a gene: 9. Germline CDR1 and CDR2: MNHNS and SASEGT. CDR3 length: 17 residues. For the CDR3, the DNA is TGTGCCAGCAGTGAATATGGACTAGCGACGCTATACAATGAGCAGTTCTTC. Its protein is CASSEYGLATLYNEQFF.

J is TRBJ2-1 and V is TRBV5-1; maybe TRBD2 (6 bases). Looked up from germline, CDR1 is SGHRS and CDR2 is YFSETQ. Trimming shortened V by 6 bases and J by 0 bases, and 16 bases separated the two germline ends. The CDR3 runs 16 residues. The CDR3 here is CASTLEGQSSYNEQFF. CDR3 in DNA: TGCGCCAGCACTCTGGAGGGCCAGAGCTCCTACAATGAGCAGTTCTTC.

The chain is built from TRBV5-1 and TRBJ2-3; 8 nucleotides line up with TRBD2. Trimming took 0 bases from V and 0 from J; bases not matched to a gene: 0. The CDR3 totals 15 residues. Germline CDR1 SGHRS, CDR2 YFSETQ. The chain's CDR3 is CASSLGGGSTDTQYF. DNA for the CDR3: TGCGCCAGCAGCTTGGGCGGGGGGAGCACAGATACGCAGTATTTT.

This rearrangement joins TRBV11-3 to TRBJ2-1, with 9 bases that match TRBD2. The CDR3 loop spans 14 amino acids. Germline CDR1 and CDR2: SGHNT and YENEEA. V lost 5 bases, J lost 10 bases, and 9 bases stayed unmatched. This CDR3 is CASSEGLAGQEQFF. DNA for the CDR3: TGTGCCAGCAGCGAGGGGCTAGCGGGGCAGGAGCAGTTCTTC. The variable domain in full, with the rest retrieved from reference TRBV11-3 and TRBJ2-1, is EAGVVQSPRYKIIEKKQPVAFWCNPISGHNTLYWYLQNLGQGPELLIRYENEEAVDDSQLPKDRFSAERLKGVDSTLKIQPAELGDSAVYLCASSEGLAGQEQFFGPGTRLTVL.

The chain carries TRBV7-3 and TRBJ1-2; D is uncertain. Germline loops: CDR1 SGHTA, CDR2 FQGTGA. The CDR3 loop spans 14 amino acids. Trimming took 1 base from V and 8 from J, leaving 14 bases between them. CDR3 in amino acids: CASSLITKPWGYTF. In nucleotides, the CDR3 is TGTGCCAGCAGCTTAATAACGAAGCCCTGGGGCTACACCTTC.

The chain links TRBV5-6 to TRBJ1-2, with 8 bases aligning to TRBD1. V was clipped by 4 bases and J by 6 bases; unmatched bases: 2. In germline, CDR1 is SGHDT, CDR2 YYEEEE. There are 12 residues in the CDR3. The CDR3 nucleotides read TGTGCCAGCAGCGTGGACAGGGATGGCTACACCTTC. Translating it yields CASSVDRDGYTF.

This clone occurred once. The V gene is TRBV30, the J gene TRBJ1-2; no reliable D call. This CDR3 spans 14 amino acids. V dropped 7 bases and J dropped 2 bases, with 17 bases sitting between them. Per the germline V gene, CDR1 is GTSNPN and CDR2 is SVGIG (reference sequence). This chain's CDR3 is CALDWSGGNYGYTF. CDR3 DNA: TGTGCCTTGGACTGGTCTGGCGGAAACTATGGCTACACCTTC.

The chain links TRBV6-5 to TRBJ1-6, with no clear D. CDR1 is MNHEY, CDR2 SVGAGI, per germline. V lost 2 bases and J 5 bases, leaving 7 bases between the germline ends. The CDR3 runs 14 residues. The CDR3: CASSYERNNSPLHF. The CDR3 region has the DNA TGTGCCAGCAGTTACGAGCGAAATAATTCACCCCTCCACTTT.

This clone showed up just once. The DNA of the CDR3 is TGTGCCAGCAGTGAACCGACCGACATTTACAACACCGGGGAGCTGTTTTTT. Its translation: CASSEPTDIYNTGELFF. V gene TRBV6-1 combines with J gene TRBJ2-2; unclear D gene. Germline V CDR1 and CDR2: MNHNS, SASEGT. The CDR3 covers 17 residues. The V end lost 2 bases, the J end lost 2 bases, and 15 bases lay between the germline ends.

J is TRBJ1-2 and V is TRBV19; a weak D match, TRBD1 (6 bases). Germline assignment: CDR1 LNHDA and CDR2 SQIVND (reference sequence). The CDR3 totals 12 residues. Trimming removed 6 bases at V and 4 bases at J, with 9 bases between. The CDR3 DNA is TGTGCCAGTAGCCAACAGGGCTATGGCTACACCTTC. Residues: CASSQQGYGYTF.

The rearrangement uses TRBV5-8 and TRBJ1-2; 8 nucleotides agree with TRBD1. The V segment lost 3 bases and the J segment 7 bases; nucleotides outside the gene matches: 8. This CDR3 is built from 14 residues. Germline CDR1 reads SGHTS; CDR2 reads YDEGEE. The CDR3 coding sequence is TGTGCCAGCAGCTCAGGACAGGGTGTAAGTGGCTACACCTTC. This encodes CASSSGQGVSGYTF. The full variable domain, in which reference TRBV5-8 and TRBJ1-2 provide the parts outside the CDR3, is EAGVTQSPTHLIKTRGQQATLRCSPISGHTSVYWYQQALGLGLQFLLWYDEGEERNRGNFPPRFSGRQFPNYSSELNVNALELEDSALYLCASSSGQGVSGYTFGSGTRLTVV.

A note on this clone: Additional DNA sequences in this sample encode the identical CDR3. V usage is TRBV19 and J usage is TRBJ2-1, with TRBD2 identical over 8 bases. The J segment lost 1 base and the V segment lost 3 bases, leaving 2 bases of the junction unmatched. CDR3 length: 15 residues. Per the germline V gene, CDR1 is LNHDA and CDR2 is SQIVND (reference sequence). CDR3 amino acids: CASSIGRGSYNEQFF. The CDR3 DNA sequence: TGTGCCAGTAGTATCGGGAGGGGTTCCTACAATGAGCAGTTCTTC.